Below, 3 T cell receptor beta chains from the same sample are listed, as sequenced in a study of blood T cell repertoires in COVID-19 (TCRdb year 2020). Libraries were built with the immunoSEQ multiplex PCR assay. This immuneACCESS table, as held by TCRdb, lists in-frame sequences with V and J called but not all clones. Of the missing ones, under half trace to an unresolved V gene in checked studies; the others have no known cause. The sample table holds around 280,000 clones, of which approximately 86% were seen once. The top ten clonotypes cover around 4.5% of the sample. What was sequenced was peripheral blood. The receptor set was obtained from a woman aged 45-60 years with active or convalescent COVID-19.

The chain uses TRBV29-1 and TRBJ1-1; no clear D. Germline lookup yields CDR1 SQVTM and CDR2 ANQGSEA. The ends were cut back, 8 bases at V and 7 bases at J, with 11 bases in the middle. This CDR3 is built from 10 residues. The CDR3 region has the DNA TGCAGCTTTCGGCGGATTGAAGCTTTCTTT. Translating it yields CSFRRIEAFF.

This clone was observed once. CDR3 in DNA: TGTGCCAGCAGTTTAAACAATCAGCCCCAGCATTTT. Translated, it gives CASSLNNQPQHF. The rearrangement joins TRBV6-5 to TRBJ1-5; unclear D gene. This CDR3 has 12 amino acids. The V end was cut by 4 bases, the J end by 3 bases, with 4 bases between. Germline V lookup: CDR1 MNHEY, CDR2 SVGAGI.

The CDR3 region is CASSGTGGDEQYF. The CDR3 coding sequence is TGTGCCAGCAGCGGGACAGGGGGCGACGAGCAGTACTTC. J is TRBJ2-7 and V is TRBV6-5; TRBD1 aligns across 12 bases. Trimming cost V 6 bases and J 5 bases; bases outside gene matches: 2. In germline, CDR1 is MNHEY, CDR2 SVGAGI. The CDR3 contains 13 residues.